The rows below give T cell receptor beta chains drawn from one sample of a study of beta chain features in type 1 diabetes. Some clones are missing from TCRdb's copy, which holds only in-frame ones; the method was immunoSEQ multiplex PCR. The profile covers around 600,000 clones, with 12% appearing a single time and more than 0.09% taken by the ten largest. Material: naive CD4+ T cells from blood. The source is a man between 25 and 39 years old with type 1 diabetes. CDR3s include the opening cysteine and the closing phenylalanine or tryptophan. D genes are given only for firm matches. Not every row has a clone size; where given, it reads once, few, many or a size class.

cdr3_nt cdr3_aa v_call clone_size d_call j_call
TGTGCCAGCAGCCAAGAAAATTGGACAGGGGCATTTGGCTACACCTTC CASSQENWTGAFGYTF TRBV14 - TRBD1 TRBJ1-2
TGTGCCAGCAGCCCAACAGGGGATACGCAGTATTTT CASSPTGDTQYF TRBV4-2 few - TRBJ2-3
TGTGCCAGCAGCTTGGGAGCCGCGGGTTCACCCCTCCACTTT CASSLGAAGSPLHF TRBV5-6 few - TRBJ1-6
TGTGCCATCAGTGAGGGCAGCAATCAGCCCCAGCATTTT CAISEGSNQPQHF TRBV10-3 few - TRBJ1-5
TGTGCCAGCAGCTTAAACAGGGAAGGGGATGGCTACACCTTC CASSLNREGDGYTF TRBV7-9 few - TRBJ1-2
TGTGCCACCCGGGGGGGAGAGACCCAGTACTTC CATRGGETQYF TRBV10-3 few TRBD2 TRBJ2-5
TGTGCCAGCAGCTTAGGCCAGACAGATACGCAGTATTTT CASSLGQTDTQYF TRBV13 few - TRBJ2-3
TGCAGCGTTGGATTGGACAGGGGGTCCACTGAAGCTTTCTTT CSVGLDRGSTEAFF TRBV29-1 - TRBD1 TRBJ1-1
TGTGCCAGCAGGAGTGGGGGGTCCTACAATGAGCAGTTCTTC CASRSGGSYNEQFF TRBV6-1 few - TRBJ2-1
TGTGCCAGCTCCCCCGGGACAGTACAAGAGACCCAGTACTTC CASSPGTVQETQYF TRBV18 - TRBD1 TRBJ2-5
TGTGCCAGCAGGGCGACAGTGGGTGGCAATCAGCCCCAGCATTTT CASRATVGGNQPQHF TRBV6-6 - - TRBJ1-5
TGTGCCAGCAGTTCACAGGGGTTTAGCACCGGGGAGCTGTTTTTT CASSSQGFSTGELFF TRBV6-5 few TRBD1 TRBJ2-2
TGTGCCAGCAGCCCCCTGGGTTTTCAGGGCTATGGCTACACCTTC CASSPLGFQGYGYTF TRBV11-2 few - TRBJ1-2
TGTGCCCCACGTAGGGGGACAGGGAAACTGTTTTTT CAPRRGTGKLFF TRBV15 - TRBD1 TRBJ1-4
TGTGCCATCAGTCACACAGGCACAGATACGCAGTATTTT CAISHTGTDTQYF TRBV10-3 - - TRBJ2-3
TGTGCCACCAGCAGTGGACAGGACTCCAGCGGGGCTGAAGCTTTCTTT CATSSGQDSSGAEAFF TRBV15 few TRBD1 TRBJ1-1
TGTGCCAGTAGTATCGGCTTCAGGGGCAGGAATGAGCAGTTCTTC CASSIGFRGRNEQFF TRBV19 - - TRBJ2-1
TGTGCCAGCAGCTTAGTCGACAGAGGGAAGGGGTACTTC CASSLVDRGKGYF TRBV7-9 - - TRBJ2-4
TGTGCCAGCAGCTTAGTATCAGATAATGAGCAGTTCTTC CASSLVSDNEQFF TRBV7-2 - - TRBJ2-1
TGCAGCGTTAAACCGACAGGGACAGGGGCGGACACCGGGGAGCTGTTTTTT CSVKPTGTGADTGELFF TRBV29-1 - TRBD1 TRBJ2-2
TGTGCCATCAGTCGGACAGGGGGAGGAGAGACCCAGTACTTC CAISRTGGGETQYF TRBV10-3 - TRBD1 TRBJ2-5
TGTGCCAGCAGTTACGCGGGGAGGGGAGATACGCAGTATTTT CASSYAGRGDTQYF TRBV6-5 - TRBD2 TRBJ2-3
TGTGCCAGCAGCTTAGCCCTAGCGAGCTACGAGCAGTACTTC CASSLALASYEQYF TRBV7-2 few - TRBJ2-7
TGTGCCAGCACCCCTAGCGGGAGCCTAGAGACCCAGTACTTC CASTPSGSLETQYF TRBV6-1 few TRBD2 TRBJ2-5
TGTGCCAGCAGCCCGTCCTGGGGCGGGGGCACAGATACGCAGTATTTT CASSPSWGGGTDTQYF TRBV7-2 - - TRBJ2-3
TGTGCCAGTAGTATGCTGGGTAGTATATTTGGCTACACCTTC CASSMLGSIFGYTF TRBV19 few - TRBJ1-2
TGTGCCAGCAGCTTATTGACAGGGGGCACCTACACCTTC CASSLLTGGTYTF TRBV7-9 - TRBD1 TRBJ1-2
TGTGCCAGCAGCACGGAGGGAAATGAGCAGTTCTTC CASSTEGNEQFF TRBV6-6 - - TRBJ2-1
TGTGCCACCCGGTCAGATACGCAGTATTTT CATRSDTQYF TRBV19 few - TRBJ2-3
TGTGCCAGTAGTACTCAGGGTACATACACCGGGGAGCTGTTTTTT CASSTQGTYTGELFF TRBV19 few - TRBJ2-2
TGTGCCAGCAGTTCCAGGGAGGATCCCTATGGCTACACCTTC CASSSREDPYGYTF TRBV25-1 - - TRBJ1-2
TGTGTTGTCAGGGGTTACACTGAAGCTTTCTTT CVVRGYTEAFF TRBV7-8 few - TRBJ1-1
TGTGCCAGCAGCCTTGACAGTCATAATGAAAAACTGTTTTTT CASSLDSHNEKLFF TRBV7-2 once - TRBJ1-4
TGTGCCAGCAGCCCCTCGACTTGGGGCTACGAGCAGTACTTC CASSPSTWGYEQYF TRBV11-2 few - TRBJ2-7
TGCGCCAGCAGCCAAGATCCGGCTAGCGGGGGGGCAGATACGCAGTATTTT CASSQDPASGGADTQYF TRBV4-3 few TRBD2 TRBJ2-3
TGTGCCATCAGTGAACAAGACAGACAGCTTAACTATGGCTACACCTTC CAISEQDRQLNYGYTF TRBV10-3 few - TRBJ1-2
TGTGCCAGTAGCCGACAGACGATGAACACTGAAGCTTTCTTT CASSRQTMNTEAFF TRBV19 - - TRBJ1-1
TGCGCCAGCAGCTGGAAGAGCGATACCGGGGAGCTGTTTTTT CASSWKSDTGELFF TRBV5-1 - - TRBJ2-2
TGTGCCATCAGGATTGGGGCAGATACGCAGTATTTT CAIRIGADTQYF TRBV10-3 - - TRBJ2-3
TGTGCCAGCACCCGAGCGGGGGGCTACAATGAGCAGTTCTTC CASTRAGGYNEQFF TRBV6-5 - TRBD2 TRBJ2-1
TGTGCCAGCAGCCAAGATGTAGGTACGCAGTATTTT CASSQDVGTQYF TRBV14 many - TRBJ2-3
TGTGCCAGCAGCCAGCAGGGGAGCTCCTACAATGAGCAGTTCTTC CASSQQGSSYNEQFF TRBV11-2 - - TRBJ2-1
TGTGCCAGCAGCCGCCTGGGACAGGGAATAAATGGCTACACCTTC CASSRLGQGINGYTF TRBV6-5 few TRBD1 TRBJ1-2
TGTGCCAGCAGCTTATTTAGCTCCTACGAGCAGTACTTC CASSLFSSYEQYF TRBV7-9 few - TRBJ2-7
TGTGCCAGCTCACCTTTTCCAGGGACTGGGGCCAACGTCCTGACTTTC CASSPFPGTGANVLTF TRBV18 once - TRBJ2-6
TGTGCCAGCAGAGACTTGGGGGAGCCAAGCTCCTACGAGCAGTACTTC CASRDLGEPSSYEQYF TRBV28 few - TRBJ2-7
TGTGCCAGCTCCCCTATAGACCGGAGCTCCTACGAGCAGTACTTC CASSPIDRSSYEQYF TRBV18 - - TRBJ2-7
TGTGCCAGCAGCTTAGATAGCTCCTACAATGAGCAGTTCTTC CASSLDSSYNEQFF TRBV7-8 - - TRBJ2-1
TGTGCCAGCAGCCAGACAGGGGGCTTGCAGCCCCAGCATTTT CASSQTGGLQPQHF TRBV28 few TRBD1 TRBJ1-5
TGTGCCAGCAGTTGGACAGGCAAGAACACCGGGGAGCTGTTTTTT CASSWTGKNTGELFF TRBV6-6 - TRBD1 TRBJ2-2
TGTGCCAGCAGCTATACCACAGGGCTACAGACCCAGTACTTC CASSYTTGLQTQYF TRBV5-4 few - TRBJ2-5
TGTGCCAGCAGCTTCGGCGTTCGGAGCACAGATACGCAGTATTTT CASSFGVRSTDTQYF TRBV5-8 - - TRBJ2-3
TGTGCCAGCGGTCCCCAGGGGGAGAACACTGAAGCTTTCTTT CASGPQGENTEAFF TRBV11-2 few TRBD1 TRBJ1-1
TGTGCCAGCACCCAATCTGGGAGGACTGGCAATGAGCAGTTCTTC CASTQSGRTGNEQFF TRBV2 - - TRBJ2-1
TGTGCCAGCAGCTTAGGACTAGCGAGCACAGATACGCAGTATTTT CASSLGLASTDTQYF TRBV7-2 few TRBD2 TRBJ2-3
TGTGCCAGCAGCCCTGGGACAGGGGTTCGTGAAGCTTTCTTT CASSPGTGVREAFF TRBV7-3 few TRBD1 TRBJ1-1
TGTGCCACCCAGCCGGGACAGCTCTATGGCTACACCTTC CATQPGQLYGYTF TRBV10-3 few TRBD1 TRBJ1-2
TGCGCCAGCAGCCAAGATGGGGGTGGGTGGCGGACTGAAGCTTTCTTT CASSQDGGGWRTEAFF TRBV4-3 - - TRBJ1-1
TGTGCCAGCAGCCAAGAATACTCTGGAAACACCATATATTTT CASSQEYSGNTIYF TRBV4-2 - - TRBJ1-3
TGTGCCAGCAACAGTGTACAGGGGGCCAATGAGCAGTTCTTC CASNSVQGANEQFF TRBV2 - TRBD1 TRBJ2-1